The 19 T cell receptor beta chains listed next were all sequenced from one sample in a study of CD8+CD57+ T cells in acquired aplastic anemia (dated by TCRdb to between 2018 and 2020). Expansion of CD8+CD57+ cells had been shown by flow cytometry in the patients chosen for sequencing. Data came from an Illumina HiSeq 2000. Genomic DNA was used as template for profiling of TCR beta VDJ combinations and CDR3 sequences. In-frame beta chains were kept once TCRdb had trimmed the public reads at Q25 with fastp and called clones with MiXCR. When rows share a CDR3 protein, they turn into one entry using the most common DNA and genes. In this sample the table shows 450,000 to 550,000 distinct CDR3 sequences, over 25% of which occur a single time. Less than 0.85% of the sample belongs to the ten largest clones. Sequencing was carried out using sorted CD4+, CD8+, or CD8+CD57+ T cells (not recorded which) from PBMCs. These receptors all come from a human donor with aplastic anemia.

The V gene is TRBV7-9, the J gene TRBJ2-4, with unresolved D. CDR1 is SEHNR, CDR2 FQNEAQ, per germline (reference sequence). This CDR3 has 11 residues. V dropped 11 bases and J dropped 13 bases, with 18 bases sitting between them. The CDR3 DNA reads as TGTGCCCCCCCTAAGGGAAACAACCAGTACTTC. It encodes CAPPKGNNQYF.

V gene TRBV5-1 combines with J gene TRBJ1-1; D is unresolved. Germline CDR1 reads SGHRS; CDR2 reads YFSETQ. This CDR3 has 18 residues. Trimming shortened V by 6 bases and J by 5 bases, and 29 bases separated the two germline ends. In nucleotides, the CDR3 is TGCGCCAGCACCCTCGGACGAGGGTCTGGGGAGCGAAGGACTGAAGCTTTCTTT. It codes for CASTLGRGSGERRTEAFF.

This clonotype has more than one count but fewer than ten. The chain couples TRBV2 to TRBJ1-2; the D is unclear. V was clipped by 7 bases and J by 0 bases, with 9 bases between them. The germline CDR1 and CDR2 sequences are SNHLY and FYNNEI. This CDR3 spans 13 amino acids. CDR3 coding DNA: TGTGCCAGCACTAATCGAACTAACTATGGCTACACCTTC. Its protein is CASTNRTNYGYTF.

The rearrangement uses TRBV19 and TRBJ1-4; TRBD1 is a possible D gene (5 bases). The V gene lost 1 base and the J gene lost 10 bases, with 16 bases spanning the gap. Germline assignment: CDR1 LNHDA and CDR2 SQIVND (reference sequence). The CDR3 length is 15 residues. DNA for the CDR3: TGTGCCAGTAGTATAGTGGACACCTCAAGGGGAAAACTGTTTTTT. It translates to CASSIVDTSRGKLFF.

The rearrangement joins TRBV25-1 to TRBJ2-7; 14 bases fit TRBD2. J was trimmed by 2 bases and V by 6 bases; bases with no gene match: 6. This CDR3 region has 16 residues. CDR1 is MGHDK, CDR2 SYGVNS, per germline. The CDR3 loop reads CASSSRTSGRPYEQYF. Written as DNA, the CDR3 is TGTGCCAGCAGCTCTAGGACTAGCGGGAGGCCCTACGAGCAGTACTTC.

This clonotype came up a few times. The chain uses TRBV4-1 and TRBJ1-1, with no clear D. Germline V gene data show CDR1 as MGHRA and CDR2 as YSYEKL. The CDR3 length is 15 residues. V was clipped by 2 bases and J by 4 bases, with 14 bases between them. The CDR3 DNA reads TGCGCCAGCAGCCAATCCCTGTCCCTCTTCACTGAAGCTTTCTTT. Translation: CASSQSLSLFTEAFF.

This clonotype showed up just a few times. The V gene is TRBV20-1, the J gene TRBJ2-1; D is perhaps TRBD1 (5 bases). The CDR3 covers 12 residues. The V end lost 3 bases, the J end lost 9 bases, and 12 bases lay between the germline ends. Germline V gene sequence: CDR1 DFQATT, CDR2 SNEGSKA (reference sequence). This chain's CDR3 is CSARTQGGEQFF. CDR3 coding DNA: TGCAGTGCTAGGACCCAGGGTGGTGAGCAGTTCTTC.

This clonotype has ten or more counts. V is TRBV19 and J is TRBJ2-5, with a possible D match to TRBD2 (6 bases). This CDR3 spans 14 amino acids. The V end was cut by 3 bases, the J end by 5 bases, with 13 bases between. Looked up from germline, CDR1 is LNHDA and CDR2 is SQIVND (reference sequence). The chain's CDR3 is CASSIPGGRETQYF. The CDR3 coding sequence is TGTGCCAGTAGTATCCCTGGGGGGAGGGAGACCCAGTACTTC.

CDR3 protein: CARKGRKGYTF. The CDR3 region has the DNA TGTGCCAGGAAAGGGCGCAAAGGCTACACCTTC. This chain uses TRBV7-2 with TRBJ1-2; no clear D gene. CDR3 length: 11 residues. The germline V and J ends were trimmed by 9 bases and 8 bases, with 13 bases remaining between them. The germline V gene encodes CDR1 SGHTA and CDR2 FQGNSA. The whole variable domain, remainder taken from reference TRBV7-2 and TRBJ1-2, is GAGVSQSPSNKVTEKGKDVELRCDPISGHTALYWYRQSLGQGLEFLIYFQGNSAPDKSGLPSDRFSAERTGGSVSTLTIQRTQQEDSAVYLCARKGRKGYTFGSGTRLTVV.

This clonotype was seen a handful of times. This clone may be a read error of a much larger clone one base away. This rearrangement joins TRBV19 to TRBJ1-5; D call uncertain. V was trimmed by 8 bases and J by 4 bases, leaving 12 bases between them. The CDR3 is 13 residues long. Germline assignment: CDR1 LNHDA and CDR2 SQIVND (reference sequence). Here the CDR3 reads CASLDHGNQPQHF. CDR3 bases: TGTGCCAGTTTGGATCACGGGAATCAGCCCCAGCATTTT.

This clonotype has more than one count but fewer than ten. The chain links TRBV4-2 to TRBJ2-7; D possibly corresponds to TRBD2 (5 bases). CDR1 is LGHNA, CDR2 YNFKEQ, per germline. Between the trimmed V and J ends, which lost 0 bases and 1 base, there was a span of 13 bases. The CDR3 length is 16 residues. The CDR3 bases are TGTGCCAGCAGCCAAGATCCGGGATTCGGTTCCTACGAGCAGTACTTC. Translating gives CASSQDPGFGSYEQYF.

The rearrangement joins TRBV7-8 to TRBJ2-7; 7 positions match TRBD1. This CDR3 comprises 15 residues. V gave up 7 bases and J gave up 2 bases; unmatched junction bases: 11. Germline V lookup: CDR1 SGHVS, CDR2 FQNEAQ. The CDR3 DNA sequence: TGTGCCAGCACTTACGGGGACAGTGGAACCTACGAGCAGTACTTC. Translated: CASTYGDSGTYEQYF.

This clonotype was seen repeatedly, ten times or more. The genes are TRBV7-9 and TRBJ1-2, with 10 bases aligning to TRBD1. The CDR3 length is 16 residues. CDR1 and CDR2 (germline): SEHNR, FQNEAQ (reference sequence). V was pared by 0 bases and J by 4 bases, with 5 bases of the junction left unmatched. The CDR3 coding sequence is TGTGCCAGCAGCTTAGCGCAGGGACAGGGGAGCTATGGCTACACCTTC. Translating gives CASSLAQGQGSYGYTF.

This chain uses TRBV2 with TRBJ2-1; D is possibly TRBD2 (7 bases). CDR1 is SNHLY, CDR2 FYNNEI, per germline. Trimming cost V 8 bases and J 2 bases, with 16 bases left between them. This CDR3 is 15 amino acids long. The CDR3 loop reads CASQNGRGPYNEQFF. DNA of the CDR3: TGTGCCAGCCAAAATGGGCGGGGGCCCTACAATGAGCAGTTCTTC. The full variable domain, in which reference TRBV2 and TRBJ2-1 provide the parts outside the CDR3, is EPEVTQTPSHQVTQMGQEVILRCVPISNHLYFYWYRQILGQKVEFLVSFYNNEISEKSEIFDDQFSVERPDGSNFTLKIRSTKLEDSAMYFCASQNGRGPYNEQFFGPGTRLTVL.

This clonotype was seen repeatedly, ten times or more. CDR3 protein: CASSLVDRGNQPQHF. In DNA form, the CDR3 reads TGTGCCAGCAGCTTAGTAGACAGGGGGAATCAGCCCCAGCATTTT. This chain connects TRBV7-2 to TRBJ1-5; the match to TRBD1 covers 9 bases. The CDR3 has 15 amino acids. J gave up 4 bases and V 1 base, and 2 bases lay outside the gene matches. Germline CDR1 SGHTA, CDR2 FQGNSA.

Only a few counts were recorded for this clonotype. The rearrangement uses TRBV3-1 and TRBJ1-5, with TRBD1 identical over 10 bases. Germline CDR1 reads LGHDT; CDR2 reads YNNKEL (reference sequence). The CDR3 extends over 16 amino acids. V trimming: 2 bases; J trimming: 6 bases; junction bases outside the gene matches: 7. CDR3 nucleotide sequence: TGTGCCAGCAGCCAAACAACCGGGACAGGGGTTCAGCCCCAGCATTTT. Amino acid sequence: CASSQTTGTGVQPQHF.

This clonotype was detected only a few times. The rearrangement joins TRBV5-1 to TRBJ2-5; a weak D match, TRBD1 (5 bases). The CDR3 has 16 amino acids. V was shortened by 2 bases and J by 2 bases, with 16 bases between the two germline ends. Germline V CDR1 and CDR2: SGHRS, YFSETQ. The CDR3 region is CASSLMGQGFQETQYF. The CDR3 region has the DNA TGCGCCAGCAGCTTAATGGGGCAAGGGTTTCAAGAGACCCAGTACTTC.

This clonotype was observed a handful of times. This chain connects TRBV20-1 to TRBJ2-1; D unresolved. Germline loops: CDR1 DFQATT, CDR2 SNEGSKA (reference sequence). The CDR3 contains 12 residues. The V end was cut by 4 bases, the J end by 6 bases, with 10 bases between. The CDR3 sequence is CSATRQTNEQFF. The CDR3 nucleotides read TGCAGTGCTACGAGACAAACCAATGAGCAGTTCTTC.

This chain connects TRBV5-1 to TRBJ1-1, with TRBD1 identical over 8 bases. With V trimmed by 4 bases and J by 4 bases, 3 bases remained unmatched. Per germline, CDR1 SGHRS and CDR2 YFSETQ. The length of the CDR3 is 13 residues. CDR3 protein: CASSKGQGTEAFF. Here the CDR3 DNA reads TGCGCCAGCAGCAAAGGACAGGGCACTGAAGCTTTCTTT.